Listed below are T cell receptor beta chains from one sample, sequenced in a study of cytomegalovirus exposure and HLA in healthy donors. Profiling relied on immunoSEQ multiplex PCR, and the TCRdb table lists in-frame clones only, not all of them. The table records 140,000 to 150,000 clones, 70% of them present only once. Sequencing was performed on PBMCs. The receptors were sampled from a woman aged 60-70 years in good health and CMV-seropositive. CDR3s leave out the opening cysteine and the closing phenylalanine or tryptophan. Fields, in order: V gene, J gene, CDR3 protein.

>TRBV28|TRBJ1-2
ASSSPTGRYGYT
>TRBV27|TRBJ2-3
ASSLRGAGELTDTQY
>TRBV27|TRBJ1-4
ASSNLGLGDEKLF
>TRBV4-2|TRBJ2-3
ASSQDFTGTSVTDTQY
>TRBV14|TRBJ1-1
ASSQDLARNTEAF
>TRBV5-1|TRBJ2-6
ASSTGGVNSGANVLT
>TRBV29-1|TRBJ2-1
SVLGGNEQF
>TRBV5-1|TRBJ2-5
ASSLVVGSGEETQY
>TRBV11-1|TRBJ2-1
ASSLGSGPLREQF
>TRBV6-5|TRBJ1-2
ASREADRVKGYT
>TRBV28|TRBJ1-6
ASRTGTHNSPLH
>TRBV19|TRBJ2-7
ASSIGVAGLPYEQY
>TRBV6-5|TRBJ1-4
ASSYRPGQGSEKLF
>TRBV9|TRBJ1-1
ASSVRGLNTEAF
>TRBV7-2|TRBJ2-1
ASSLQGNEQF
>TRBV19|TRBJ1-5
ASRFGYSNQPQH
>TRBV25-1|TRBJ1-2
ATEDREYGYT